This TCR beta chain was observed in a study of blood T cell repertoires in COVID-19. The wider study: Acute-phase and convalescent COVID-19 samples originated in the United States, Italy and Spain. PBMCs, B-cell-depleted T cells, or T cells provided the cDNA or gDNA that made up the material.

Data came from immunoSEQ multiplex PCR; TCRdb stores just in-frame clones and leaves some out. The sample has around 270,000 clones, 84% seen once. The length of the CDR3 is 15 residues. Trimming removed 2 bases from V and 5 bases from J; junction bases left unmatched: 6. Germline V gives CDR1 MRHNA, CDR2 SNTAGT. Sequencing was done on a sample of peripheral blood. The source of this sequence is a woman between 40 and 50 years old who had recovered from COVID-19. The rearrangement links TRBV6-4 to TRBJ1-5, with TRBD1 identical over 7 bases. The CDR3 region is CASSDVGQRHQPQHF. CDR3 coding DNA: TGTGCCAGCAGTGACGTGGGACAGAGACATCAGCCCCAGCATTTT.